The 28 T cell receptor beta chains given below trace back to one sample, sequenced in a study of shared clonotypes between healthy human individuals. Sequencing used immunoSEQ multiplex PCR; TCRdb keeps in-frame clones, though not all of them. The table includes 2 million or so clones, 90% to 95% detected once. The sequencing input was naive CD4+ T cells sorted from blood. Specified subset: CD45RA+ positively selected. These receptor sequences come from a man aged 18-30 years in good health.

The rearrangement joins TRBV6-1 to TRBJ1-2; no firm D call. The CDR3 is 15 amino acids. Trimming left V 4 bases short and J 8 bases short, with 20 bases between. The germline V gene encodes CDR1 MNHNS and CDR2 SASEGT. The CDR3: CASSAGKNGPGGYTF. The CDR3, as DNA: TGTGCCAGCAGTGCCGGTAAGAACGGGCCAGGAGGCTACACCTTC.

In the case of this clone: This sample also contains other DNA sequences that code for the same CDR3. The chain has TRBV28 and TRBJ1-6, with TRBD1 identical over 9 bases. Germline CDR1 and CDR2: MDHEN and SYDVKM. V lost 4 bases and J lost 6; bases outside the gene matches: 1. The CDR3 consists of 14 residues. The CDR3 here is CASSSGQGNSPLHF. CDR3 DNA sequence: TGTGCCAGCAGTTCGGGACAGGGTAATTCACCCCTCCACTTT.

The chain uses TRBV12-1 and TRBJ2-2; the D segment call TRBD1 is taken from the table without a DNA check. TRBV12-1 has pseudogene status. The CDR3 is made up of 17 amino acids. The CDR3 bases are TGTGCCAGCAGCTTCACCGACAGGGTATGGGATGCCGGGGAGCTGTTTTTT. Its protein product is CASSFTDRVWDAGELFF.

Points on this clone: The identical CDR3 is also encoded by other nucleotide sequences in the sample. The rearrangement uses TRBV5-4 and TRBJ1-2; D call uncertain. In germline, CDR1 is SGHNT, CDR2 YYREEE (reference sequence). CDR3 length: 14 residues. V dropped 4 bases and J dropped 3 bases, with 13 bases sitting between them. The CDR3 here is CASSLARADYGYTF. In nucleotides, the CDR3 is TGTGCCAGCAGCCTGGCTCGGGCGGACTATGGCTACACCTTC.

The chain has TRBV27 and TRBJ2-7; 8 nucleotides align to TRBD1. Per germline, CDR1 MNHEY and CDR2 SMNVEV (reference sequence). J was trimmed by 3 bases and V by 8 bases; bases with no gene match: 12. There are 15 residues in the CDR3. In DNA form, the CDR3 reads TGTGCCAGCCGACTTGGGACAGGTGCCGTCTACGAGCAGTACTTC. Translation: CASRLGTGAVYEQYF.

The V gene is TRBV11-3, the J gene TRBJ1-1; D is possibly TRBD1 (6 bases). The germline CDR1 and CDR2 sequences are SGHNT and YENEEA. This CDR3 is 14 amino acids long. The ends were cut back, 1 base at V and 4 bases at J, with 10 bases in the middle. The CDR3 DNA follows: TGTGCCAGCAGCTTAGTCCCCAGGGGCACTGAAGCTTTCTTT. Its translation: CASSLVPRGTEAFF.

V and J are TRBV2 and TRBJ2-5, with D perhaps TRBD2 (5 bases). With 7 bases removed from V and 5 bases from J, the gap between germline ends came to 20 bases. Germline lookup yields CDR1 SNHLY and CDR2 FYNNEI. The CDR3 spans 15 residues. CDR3 sequence (DNA): TGTGCCAGCAAGGACCGAGGGAGATTCGAGGAGACCCAGTACTTC. Encoded protein: CASKDRGRFEETQYF.

V usage is TRBV11-2 and J usage is TRBJ2-2; TRBD2 is a possible D gene (7 bases). The CDR3 totals 17 residues. Deletions cut 2 bases from V and 0 bases from J, with 13 bases between. From germline, CDR1 is SGHAT and CDR2 FQNNGV. The CDR3, as DNA: TGTGCCAGCAGCTTAAGGGGGAGGGCCCCGAACACCGGGGAGCTGTTTTTT. Amino acid sequence: CASSLRGRAPNTGELFF. The full variable domain, with the rest looked up from reference TRBV11-2 and TRBJ2-2, is EAGVAQSPRYKIIEKRQSVAFWCNPISGHATLYWYQQILGQGPKLLIQFQNNGVVDDSQLPKDRFSAERLKGVDSTLKIQPAKLEDSAVYLCASSLRGRAPNTGELFFGEGSRLTVL.

This clone was seen more than once but under ten times. The V call is TRBV10-3, the J call TRBJ1-2, with 8 positions matching TRBD1. Germline lookup yields CDR1 ENHRY and CDR2 SYGVKD. V lost 4 bases, J lost 6 bases, and 4 bases stayed unmatched. This CDR3 has 13 residues. CDR3 region: CAISVVTGDGYTF. Written as DNA, the CDR3 is TGTGCCATCAGTGTAGTGACAGGGGATGGCTACACCTTC.

The chain joins TRBV6-6 to TRBJ2-4; 8 nucleotides align to TRBD1. The V segment lost 0 bases and the J segment 8 bases; nucleotides outside the gene matches: 9. Germline CDR1 MNHNY, CDR2 SVGAGI (reference sequence). This CDR3 has 16 amino acids. This chain's CDR3 is CASSYSEGTGGHIQYF. CDR3 DNA: TGTGCCAGCAGTTACTCTGAAGGGACAGGAGGACACATTCAGTACTTC.

This clone has a single count. The rearrangement links TRBV9 to TRBJ1-6; the match to TRBD1 covers 7 bases. Germline V gene sequence: CDR1 SGDLS, CDR2 YYNGEE. The CDR3 is 15 residues long. V shed 3 bases, J shed 9 bases, and the junction held 9 bases outside the gene matches. The DNA for the CDR3 is TGTGCCAGCAGCGGTCTATTGCAGGGGGTTTCACCCCTCCACTTT. Protein: CASSGLLQGVSPLHF.

A few counts support this clone. The chain joins TRBV28 to TRBJ1-2; 7 bases fit TRBD1. CDR3 length equals 13 residues. Germline V lookup: CDR1 MDHEN, CDR2 SYDVKM. V lost 5 bases, J lost 4 bases, and 4 bases stayed unmatched. CDR3 amino acids: CASSRGQAYGYTF. CDR3 coding DNA: TGTGCCAGCAGTCGTGGACAGGCCTATGGCTACACCTTC.

The V call is TRBV5-6, the J call TRBJ2-7; possibly TRBD1 or TRBD2 for D (5 bases each). Trimming removed 4 bases at V and 0 bases at J, with 14 bases between. The CDR3 consists of 15 residues. In germline, CDR1 is SGHDT, CDR2 YYEEEE. CDR3 amino acids: CASSGTPVGSYEQYF. The CDR3 DNA sequence: TGTGCCAGCAGCGGGACCCCAGTGGGCTCCTACGAGCAGTACTTC.

The genes are TRBV10-1 and TRBJ2-6, with D tentatively TRBD2 (5 bases). V lost 3 bases and J 4 bases, leaving 10 bases between the germline ends. The CDR3 covers 15 residues. In germline, CDR1 is WNHNN, CDR2 SYGVQD (reference sequence). CDR3 region: CASSDGVRGANVLTF. The CDR3 region has the DNA TGCGCCAGCAGTGACGGGGTTCGAGGGGCCAACGTCCTGACTTTC.

This rearrangement joins TRBV5-1 to TRBJ2-5; 12 bases are a match to TRBD2. Germline values: CDR1 SGHRS, CDR2 YFSETQ. V dropped 6 bases and J dropped 2; count of bases not matched to a gene: 8. The CDR3 covers 16 residues. The CDR3 DNA sequence: TGCGCCAGCAATAGTCGGACTAGCGGGACACAAGAGACCCAGTACTTC. The encoded protein is CASNSRTSGTQETQYF.

The chain carries TRBV4-3 and TRBJ1-5; no reliable D call. Trimming took off 0 bases at V and 4 bases at J, with 10 bases between the two ends. Germline V gene lookup returns CDR1 LGHNA and CDR2 YSLEER. The CDR3 length is 15 residues. CDR3 sequence reads: CASSQDGQINQPQHF. The CDR3, as DNA: TGCGCCAGCAGCCAAGATGGCCAGATAAATCAGCCCCAGCATTTT.

The rearrangement links TRBV6-4 to TRBJ2-3; 10 bases match TRBD2. The V segment lost 4 bases and the J segment 10 bases; nucleotides outside the gene matches: 5. Germline V gene data show CDR1 as MRHNA and CDR2 as SNTAGT. CDR3 length equals 13 residues. The CDR3 protein is CASSASTSGSQYF. CDR3 in DNA: TGTGCCAGCAGTGCTTCGACTAGCGGGTCGCAGTATTTT.

The V gene is TRBV18, the J gene TRBJ1-1; D not certain. V was shortened by 2 bases and J by 4 bases, with 17 bases between the two germline ends. CDR1 is KGHSH and CDR2 is LQKENI in the germline V gene. There are 16 residues in the CDR3. The CDR3 loop reads CASSPVSGTWATEAFF. CDR3 nucleotide sequence: TGTGCCAGCTCACCAGTGTCCGGAACTTGGGCCACTGAAGCTTTCTTT.

This rearrangement joins TRBV6-5 to TRBJ1-1; no clear D. Germline lookup yields CDR1 MNHEY and CDR2 SVGAGI. The length of the CDR3 is 13 residues. V was trimmed by 5 bases and J by 0 bases, leaving 7 bases between them. CDR3 in DNA: TGTGCCAGCAGTGTGTATATGAACACTGAAGCTTTCTTT. It translates to CASSVYMNTEAFF.

J is TRBJ1-2 and V is TRBV19, with 10 bases matching TRBD1. The CDR3 is 14 residues long. Germline trimming cut 8 bases from V and 5 bases from J; bases unmatched to any gene: 8. CDR1 LNHDA and CDR2 SQIVND come from the germline V gene (reference sequence). The CDR3 DNA reads as TGTGCCAGTGGGACAGGGGCTCAGCGTTATGGCTACACCTTC. Amino acid sequence: CASGTGAQRYGYTF.

The chain combines TRBV5-6 with TRBJ1-3, with D unresolved. V was cut by 0 bases and J by 3 bases, with 10 bases left in between. Germline lookup yields CDR1 SGHDT and CDR2 YYEEEE. The CDR3 is 15 residues long. CDR3 residues: CASSLATPGGNTIYF. For the CDR3, the DNA is TGTGCCAGCAGCTTGGCCACCCCGGGTGGAAACACCATATATTTT.

This clone occurred once. This chain joins TRBV11-2 and TRBJ1-4, with unresolved D. Trimming cost V 6 bases and J 0 bases, with 14 bases left between them. The CDR3 is made up of 16 amino acids. Per the germline V gene, CDR1 is SGHAT and CDR2 is FQNNGV. The CDR3 here is CASSPLSSATNEKLFF. Written as DNA, the CDR3 is TGTGCCAGCAGTCCCCTTTCATCAGCAACTAATGAAAAACTGTTTTTT.

The V call is TRBV7-6, the J call TRBJ2-7; 7 nucleotides line up with TRBD1. Germline trimming cut 5 bases from V and 3 bases from J; bases unmatched to any gene: 10. CDR3 length equals 15 residues. Per the germline V gene, CDR1 is SGHVS and CDR2 is FNYEAQ. This chain's CDR3 is CASSLRTGPNYEQYF. CDR3 DNA: TGTGCCAGCAGCCTCCGGACAGGACCTAACTACGAGCAGTACTTC.

The chain uses TRBV5-6 and TRBJ2-1; a weak D match, TRBD1 (6 bases). The CDR3 runs to 13 residues. Germline V lookup: CDR1 SGHDT, CDR2 YYEEEE. The V gene lost 3 bases and the J gene lost 8 bases, with 12 bases spanning the gap. The CDR3 sequence: CASSSQGFDEQFF. The CDR3, as DNA: TGTGCCAGCAGCTCACAGGGATTCGATGAGCAGTTCTTC.

The V gene is TRBV10-3, the J gene TRBJ2-3; no firm D call. CDR1 and CDR2 (germline): ENHRY, SYGVKD. CDR3 size: 14 residues. The ends were cut back, 1 base at V and 6 bases at J, with 11 bases in the middle. The CDR3 region has the DNA TGTGCCATCAGTGAGTACCCCTATTCGGATACGCAGTATTTT. It encodes CAISEYPYSDTQYF.

Note on this clone: The sample carries other DNA sequences with the same CDR3. V is TRBV10-1 and J is TRBJ2-2, with D hard to call. The CDR3 spans 12 residues. Germline lookup yields CDR1 WNHNN and CDR2 SYGVQD (reference sequence). V was clipped by 2 bases and J by 6 bases, with 4 bases between them. The CDR3 region is CASSEPPGELFF. CDR3 nucleotide sequence: TGCGCCAGCAGTGAGCCGCCCGGGGAGCTGTTTTTT.

A single count supports this clone. CDR3 region: CASSGTGTDMTYEQYF. The CDR3 bases are TGTGCCAGCAGCGGCACCGGGACAGACATGACCTACGAGCAGTACTTC. The chain joins TRBV7-2 to TRBJ2-7, with TRBD1 matching 7 bases. CDR3 length: 16 residues. Germline V gene sequence: CDR1 SGHTA, CDR2 FQGNSA. V gave up 5 bases and J gave up 2 bases; unmatched junction bases: 12. The whole variable domain, remainder taken from reference TRBV7-2 and TRBJ2-7, is GAGVSQSPSNKVTEKGKDVELRCDPISGHTALYWYRQSLGQGLEFLIYFQGNSAPDKSGLPSDRFSAERTGGSVSTLTIQRTQQEDSAVYLCASSGTGTDMTYEQYFGPGTRLTVT.

The chain carries TRBV7-2 and TRBJ1-2; no clear D. This CDR3 region has 15 residues. Germline CDR1 and CDR2: SGHTA and FQGNSA. V lost 1 base, J lost 8 bases, and 17 bases lay in between. The CDR3 nucleotides are TGTGCCAGCAGCTTAGGGCAGGACCTTTCTAAAGGCTACACCTTC. Amino acid sequence: CASSLGQDLSKGYTF.